The next 18 T cell receptor beta chains were all read from a single sample in a study of glioma-infiltrating T cells after dendritic cell vaccination. Sequencing used immunoSEQ multiplex PCR; TCRdb keeps in-frame clones, though not all of them. The sample yields 90,000 or so clones, roughly four fifths seen once. Stated time point: after dendritic cell vaccination, including at tumor progression/relapse. Sequenced material: blood, taken after dendritic cell vaccination. The receptors shown here come from a human donor with glioblastoma.

The gene calls are TRBV27 and TRBJ1-4, with D hard to call. Germline V lookup: CDR1 MNHEY, CDR2 SMNVEV (reference sequence). V gave up 3 bases and J gave up 1 base, with 6 bases separating them. CDR3 length: 14 residues. CDR3 nucleotides: TGTGCCAGCAGTTTCGAGGGAACTAATGAAAAACTGTTTTTT. Its protein product is CASSFEGTNEKLFF. The full variable domain, its missing parts supplied by reference TRBV27 and TRBJ1-4, is EAQVTQNPRYLITVTGKKLTVTCSQNMNHEYMSWYRQDPGLGLRQIYYSMNVEVTDKGDVPEGYKVSRKEKRNFPLILESPSPNQTSLYFCASSFEGTNEKLFFGSGTQLSVL.

The chain links TRBV19 to TRBJ1-5; 9 bases map to TRBD1. CDR3 length: 14 amino acids. Trimming at V came to 4 bases and at J to 4 bases, leaving 2 bases not matched to a gene. Germline lookup yields CDR1 LNHDA and CDR2 SQIVND (reference sequence). DNA for the CDR3: TGTGCCAGTAGTACAGGACAGGGGAATCAGCCCCAGCATTTT. It codes for CASSTGQGNQPQHF.

The chain links TRBV7-9 to TRBJ2-2; 7 nucleotides match TRBD2. The CDR3 runs to 15 residues. Germline V gene sequence: CDR1 SEHNR, CDR2 FQNEAQ (reference sequence). Trimming took 3 bases from V and 4 from J; bases not matched to a gene: 5. As DNA, the CDR3 is TGTGCCAGCAGCTTCGGGAGGATGGGCACCGGGGAGCTGTTTTTT. It is translated as CASSFGRMGTGELFF. Supplemented by reference TRBV7-9 and TRBJ2-2, the full variable domain reads DTGVSQNPRHKITKRGQNVTFRCDPISEHNRLYWYRQTLGQGPEFLTYFQNEAQLEKSRLLSDRFSAERPKGSFSTLEIQRTEQGDSAMYLCASSFGRMGTGELFFGEGSRLTVL.

The chain is built from TRBV6-6 and TRBJ1-2; D remains unclear. Germline lookup yields CDR1 MNHNY and CDR2 SVGAGI (reference sequence). The CDR3 loop spans 15 amino acids. Trimming left V 3 bases short and J 0 bases short, with 11 bases between. DNA of the CDR3: TGTGCCAGCAGTTATGTTAGTAAAGCTAACTATGGCTACACCTTC. This codes for CASSYVSKANYGYTF.

The chain recombines TRBV2 with TRBJ2-2; D perhaps matches TRBD1 (7 bases). Between the trimmed V and J ends, which lost 9 bases and 6 bases, there was a span of 11 bases. CDR1 is SNHLY, CDR2 FYNNEI, per germline. This CDR3 has 12 residues. CDR3 DNA sequence: TGTGCCAGAGGAGGGGGCCCCGGGGAGCTGTTTTTT. This sequence encodes CARGGGPGELFF.

The chain has TRBV10-3 and TRBJ2-5; 12 nucleotides align to TRBD2. Germline CDR1 and CDR2: ENHRY and SYGVKD. The junction had 0 bases not matched to a gene; V was cut back by 4 bases and J by 3 bases. This CDR3 spans 14 amino acids. The CDR3 nucleotides are TGTGCCATCAGTGGACTAGCGGGGGAAGAGACCCAGTACTTC. Translated: CAISGLAGEETQYF.

The V and J genes are TRBV30 and TRBJ1-5; D gene ambiguous. V shed 0 bases and J shed 4 bases, with 13 bases lying between them. Germline V gene sequence: CDR1 GTSNPN, CDR2 SVGIG (reference sequence). This CDR3 is built from 15 residues. CDR3 protein: CAWSVKSGGNQPQHF. CDR3 DNA: TGTGCCTGGAGTGTTAAATCAGGTGGGAATCAGCCCCAGCATTTT.

This clone was counted a single time. The chain links TRBV5-1 to TRBJ2-4, with D possibly TRBD1 on 6 matching bases. Deletions cut 2 bases from V and 6 bases from J, with 12 bases between. Germline CDR1 and CDR2: SGHRS and YFSETQ. The CDR3 is 14 amino acids. The CDR3 loop is CASSLAGDRNIQYF. For the CDR3, the DNA is TGCGCCAGCAGCTTAGCAGGGGACCGAAACATTCAGTACTTC.

The J gene is TRBJ1-1, the V gene TRBV6-5; a weak D match, TRBD1 (6 bases). Germline-derived CDR1 and CDR2 are MNHEY and SVGAGI. V was clipped by 0 bases and J by 2 bases, with 7 bases between them. This CDR3 is built from 14 residues. CDR3 sequence (DNA): TGTGCCAGCAGTTACTCGACAGGTAACACTGAAGCTTTCTTT. Translation gives CASSYSTGNTEAFF.

The chain carries TRBV27 and TRBJ2-2; 7 bases line up with TRBD1. CDR3 length equals 16 residues. V was pared by 5 bases and J by 5 bases, with 11 bases of the junction left unmatched. The V gene's germline CDR1 is MNHEY and CDR2 SMNVEV (reference sequence). CDR3 sequence (DNA): TGTGCCAGCAGTCCCCGACAGGGAAGTTCGACCGGGGAGCTGTTTTTT. This encodes CASSPRQGSSTGELFF.

J is TRBJ2-2 and V is TRBV29-1, with TRBD1 matching over 7 bases. Germline V CDR1 and CDR2: SQVTM, ANQGSEA. This CDR3 has 13 amino acids. Trimming removed 5 bases from V and 7 bases from J; junction bases left unmatched: 7. The CDR3 loop reads CSVPDRAGGELFF. The CDR3 region has the DNA TGCAGCGTTCCTGACAGGGCAGGCGGGGAGCTGTTTTTT.

The rearrangement links TRBV2 to TRBJ2-2; 7 bases line up with TRBD1. The CDR3 sequence is 15 residues long. Germline V gene lookup returns CDR1 SNHLY and CDR2 FYNNEI. J lost 4 bases, V lost 6 bases, and 8 bases had no gene match. The CDR3 DNA reads as TGTGCCAGCAGGGGGACAGCCCCGAGCACCGGGGAGCTGTTTTTT. This gives the protein CASRGTAPSTGELFF.

This chain joins TRBV6-5 and TRBJ2-3, with D tentatively TRBD2 (6 bases). Germline V CDR1 and CDR2: MNHEY, SVGAGI. The V and J ends lost 6 bases and 2 bases respectively, with 12 bases between them. This CDR3 has 14 residues. DNA for the CDR3: TGTGCCAGCAGCGGACGGGAGATCACAGATACGCAGTATTTT. Protein sequence: CASSGREITDTQYF.

This clone appeared a few times. The chain recombines TRBV2 with TRBJ1-3, with TRBD1 as a possible D gene (5 bases). Germline CDR1 reads SNHLY; CDR2 reads FYNNEI. The CDR3 length is 14 residues. The ends were cut back, 2 bases at V and 2 bases at J, with 7 bases in the middle. CDR3 DNA sequence: TGTGCCAGCAGTGAACCCAGGGCTGGAAACACCATATATTTT. This gives the protein CASSEPRAGNTIYF.

The count of this clone is one. V usage is TRBV6-5 and J usage is TRBJ2-3; unclear D gene. Trimming stripped 5 bases from V and 2 bases from J, with 11 bases between. Germline V gives CDR1 MNHEY, CDR2 SVGAGI. The CDR3 consists of 14 residues. This CDR3 is CASSRRLATDTQYF. The DNA for the CDR3 is TGTGCCAGCAGTCGGAGACTCGCCACAGATACGCAGTATTTT.

This chain joins TRBV2 and TRBJ1-6; 7 nucleotides agree with TRBD1. Trimming at V came to 4 bases and at J to 6 bases, leaving 6 bases not matched to a gene. Looked up from germline, CDR1 is SNHLY and CDR2 is FYNNEI. The CDR3 sequence is 15 residues long. As DNA, the CDR3 is TGTGCCAGCAGTGGTGGCAGGGGGTTTAATTCACCCCTCCACTTT. Its protein product is CASSGGRGFNSPLHF.

The genes are TRBV6-4 and TRBJ1-2, with 8 bases aligning to TRBD1. The CDR3 is 15 residues long. Trimming cost V 8 bases and J 8 bases; bases outside gene matches: 16. Germline loops: CDR1 MRHNA, CDR2 SNTAGT. This CDR3 is CASRPVGQGAGGYTF. DNA of the CDR3: TGTGCCAGCCGCCCCGTGGGGCAGGGGGCGGGAGGCTACACCTTC.

This chain joins TRBV7-2 and TRBJ2-1, with 9 bases lining up with TRBD2. The CDR3 is made up of 16 amino acids. With 2 bases clipped from V and 2 bases from J, the junction kept 4 bases outside the gene matches. Per the germline V gene, CDR1 is SGHTA and CDR2 is FQGNSA. The CDR3: CASSLISGGPYNEQFF. The CDR3 region has the DNA TGTGCCAGCAGCTTAATTAGCGGGGGACCCTACAATGAGCAGTTCTTC. Variable domain in full (rest from reference TRBV7-2 and TRBJ2-1): GAGVSQSPSNKVTEKGKDVELRCDPISGHTALYWYRQSLGQGLEFLIYFQGNSAPDKSGLPSDRFSAERTGGSVSTLTIQRTQQEDSAVYLCASSLISGGPYNEQFFGPGTRLTVL.